This passage covers 29 T cell receptor beta chains from one sample sequenced in a study of memory CD4+ T cells and cytomegalovirus serostatus. Generated by immunoSEQ multiplex PCR, the TCRdb table keeps only in-frame clones and is missing some. This sample has tens of thousands of clones, with 60% to 85% found just once. The sort gate was single viable CD3+CD4+CD8-CD45RO+ cells for memory CD4+ T cells. Sequenced material: memory CD4+ T cells from blood. All receptors derive from an adult in good health and CMV-seropositive.

The gene calls are TRBV18 and TRBJ2-1; D assignment may be TRBD1 or TRBD2 (5 bases each). CDR3 length equals 14 residues. Trimming took 0 bases from V and 5 from J, leaving 8 bases between them. The germline V gene encodes CDR1 KGHSH and CDR2 LQKENI. DNA for the CDR3: TGTGCCAGCTCACCACCCGGGACCAACAATGAGCAGTTCTTC. This translates into CASSPPGTNNEQFF.

This chain connects TRBV5-4 to TRBJ2-5; 7 bases agree with TRBD1. CDR1 is SGHNT and CDR2 is YYREEE in the germline V gene (reference sequence). V lost 4 bases, J lost 2 bases, and 5 bases stayed unmatched. The length of the CDR3 is 14 residues. This CDR3 reads CASSISRGQETQYF. The CDR3 region has the DNA TGTGCCAGCAGCATCTCCAGGGGGCAAGAGACCCAGTACTTC.

This clone occurred once. The gene calls are TRBV2 and TRBJ2-7, with D tentatively TRBD2 (5 bases). Deletions cut 6 bases from V and 6 bases from J, with 15 bases between. The length of the CDR3 is 13 residues. The germline CDR1 and CDR2 sequences are SNHLY and FYNNEI. This CDR3 is CASRLESGSEQYF. CDR3 coding DNA: TGTGCCAGCAGGTTGGAGAGCGGTAGCGAGCAGTACTTC.

This clone occurred a few times. The chain carries TRBV10-3 and TRBJ2-7, with 10 bases fitting TRBD2. The V gene end was trimmed by 10 bases and the J gene end by 9 bases; junction bases not matched to a gene: 12. The CDR3 runs 13 residues. The V gene's germline CDR1 is ENHRY and CDR2 SYGVKD. The CDR3 nucleotides read TGTGCCACCACTAGCGGGACAGAGACAGGGCAGTACTTC. This sequence encodes CATTSGTETGQYF.

J is TRBJ2-3 and V is TRBV15; possibly TRBD1 for D (6 bases). The V gene's germline CDR1 is LNHNV and CDR2 YYDKDF (reference sequence). This CDR3 comprises 15 residues. Trimming cost V 6 bases and J 2 bases, with 15 bases left between them. CDR3 coding DNA: TGTGCCACCAGTTCAAGACAGGACCACACAGATACGCAGTATTTT. It yields the protein CATSSRQDHTDTQYF.

This clone occurred a few times. The chain has TRBV5-1 and TRBJ2-7, with TRBD1 matching 8 bases. CDR1 and CDR2 (germline): SGHRS, YFSETQ. This CDR3 region has 12 residues. V trimming: 2 bases; J trimming: 6 bases; junction bases outside the gene matches: 1. This CDR3 is CASSFQGAEQYF. CDR3 in DNA: TGCGCCAGCAGCTTTCAGGGGGCCGAGCAGTACTTC.

This clone is labeled medium-sized. J is TRBJ1-2 and V is TRBV6-1; weak D call: TRBD1 (6 bases). The CDR3 loop spans 14 amino acids. Germline lookup yields CDR1 MNHNS and CDR2 SASEGT. The V gene lost 4 bases and the J gene lost 6 bases, with 15 bases spanning the gap. Here the CDR3 reads CASSVGAVSNGYTF. In DNA form, the CDR3 reads TGTGCCAGCAGTGTGGGGGCTGTTAGTAATGGCTACACCTTC.

The genes are TRBV28 and TRBJ2-7; perhaps TRBD1 as D (6 bases). Deletions cut 9 bases from V and 0 bases from J, with 9 bases between. Germline CDR1 and CDR2: MDHEN and SYDVKM. This CDR3 comprises 12 residues. CDR3: CASTDSSYEQYF. The CDR3 nucleotides are TGTGCCAGTACGGACAGCTCCTACGAGCAGTACTTC.

This clone appeared a single time. This chain connects TRBV5-6 to TRBJ2-3; D uncertain. CDR1 and CDR2 (germline): SGHDT, YYEEEE. The ends were cut back, 0 bases at V and 0 bases at J, with 14 bases in the middle. The CDR3 is 17 amino acids. The DNA for the CDR3 is TGTGCCAGCAGCTTGGGGGTTGACTTTGCTAGCACAGATACGCAGTATTTT. Translated, it gives CASSLGVDFASTDTQYF.

In nucleotides, the CDR3 is TGTGCCAGCTCACCACTAGGGGCTAGCAATCAGCCCCAGCATTTT. This gives the protein CASSPLGASNQPQHF. This chain joins TRBV18 and TRBJ1-5; TRBD1 might be the D (5 bases). Trimming took 1 base from V and 0 from J, leaving 7 bases between them. Germline CDR1 is KGHSH and CDR2 is LQKENI. The CDR3 has 15 amino acids.

The genes are TRBV19 and TRBJ2-7; 11 bases align to TRBD1. The CDR3 sequence is 14 residues long. The V gene end was trimmed by 4 bases and the J gene end by 6 bases; junction bases not matched to a gene: 5. The germline V gene encodes CDR1 LNHDA and CDR2 SQIVND (reference sequence). The CDR3 nucleotides read TGTGCCAGTAGTAAAGGACAGGGGGCGGTCGAGCAGTACTTC. Translation: CASSKGQGAVEQYF. Combining the CDR3 with reference TRBV19 and TRBJ2-7 gives the whole variable domain DGGITQSPKYLFRKEGQNVTLSCEQNLNHDAMYWYRQDPGQGLRLIYYSQIVNDFQKGDIAEGYSVSREKKESFPLTVTSAQKNPTAFYLCASSKGQGAVEQYFGPGTRLTVT.

In its sample, this clone was seen once. This chain joins TRBV2 and TRBJ2-5, with 7 bases fitting TRBD1. Germline CDR1 and CDR2: SNHLY and FYNNEI. The CDR3 consists of 13 residues. The V and J ends lost 4 bases and 8 bases, in that order; junction bases with no gene match: 7. The DNA of the CDR3 is TGTGCCAGCAGTGTTTGGACAGGCGCTACCCAGTACTTC. It encodes CASSVWTGATQYF.

The rearrangement uses TRBV5-1 and TRBJ2-1; D perhaps matches TRBD1 (5 bases). The CDR3 has 14 residues. Trimming took off 5 bases at V and 10 bases at J, with 19 bases between the two ends. Germline V gene data show CDR1 as SGHRS and CDR2 as YFSETQ. For the CDR3, the DNA is TGCGCCAGCAGAAGAGACAGTTCGTTCGAGGAGCAGTTCTTC. It encodes CASRRDSSFEEQFF.

The J gene is TRBJ2-5, the V gene TRBV7-2; the match to TRBD2 covers 16 bases. The ends lost 4 bases at V and 5 bases at J; junction bases unmatched: 4. This CDR3 region has 16 residues. Germline CDR1 SGHTA, CDR2 FQGNSA. The DNA of the CDR3 is TGTGCCAGCAGCTCCCGGGGACTAGCGGGAGGGGAGACCCAGTACTTC. Translation gives CASSSRGLAGGETQYF. The complete variable domain, with remaining parts taken from reference TRBV7-2 and TRBJ2-5, reads GAGVSQSPSNKVTEKGKDVELRCDPISGHTALYWYRQSLGQGLEFLIYFQGNSAPDKSGLPSDRFSAERTGGSVSTLTIQRTQQEDSAVYLCASSSRGLAGGETQYFGPGTRLLVL.

This clone occurred once. This chain connects TRBV7-9 to TRBJ1-2, with a tentative D call TRBD1 (5 bases). CDR3 length: 13 residues. The germline gives CDR1 SEHNR, CDR2 FQNEAQ (reference sequence). Trimming cost V 4 bases and J 4 bases, with 10 bases left between them. The CDR3 DNA follows: TGTGCCAGCAGCTCCAGGGTTCGCTATGGCTACACCTTC. Amino acids: CASSSRVRYGYTF. Combining the CDR3 with reference TRBV7-9 and TRBJ1-2 gives the whole variable domain DTGVSQNPRHKITKRGQNVTFRCDPISEHNRLYWYRQTLGQGPEFLTYFQNEAQLEKSRLLSDRFSAERPKGSFSTLEIQRTEQGDSAMYLCASSSRVRYGYTFGSGTRLTVV.

V and J are TRBV5-1 and TRBJ1-4, with a weak D call TRBD1 (5 bases). CDR3 size: 16 residues. Germline CDR1 is SGHRS and CDR2 is YFSETQ. V was pared by 5 bases and J by 2 bases, with 16 bases between. The CDR3 DNA reads as TGCGCCAGCAGTTTACAACCTCGGGGGACTAATGAAAAACTGTTTTTT. It translates to CASSLQPRGTNEKLFF.

The chain has TRBV7-8 and TRBJ2-7; tentatively, D is TRBD1 (6 bases). V dropped 4 bases and J dropped 1 base, with 14 bases sitting between them. The length of the CDR3 is 15 residues. Germline V gene sequence: CDR1 SGHVS, CDR2 FQNEAQ. The CDR3 nucleotides are TGTGCCAGCAGCTCTTACAGGGCGGTGTCCTACGAGCAGTACTTC. The encoded protein is CASSSYRAVSYEQYF.

The chain combines TRBV11-2 with TRBJ1-2, with 10 positions matching TRBD1. Germline assignment: CDR1 SGHAT and CDR2 FQNNGV. The J segment lost 2 bases and the V segment lost 5 bases, leaving 11 bases of the junction unmatched. The CDR3 spans 17 residues. In DNA, the CDR3 is TGTGCCAGCAGCCTTTCCGGGACAGGGGATCGGAACTATGGCTACACCTTC. Protein sequence: CASSLSGTGDRNYGYTF. The entire variable domain, with the rest obtained from reference TRBV11-2 and TRBJ1-2, is as follows: EAGVAQSPRYKIIEKRQSVAFWCNPISGHATLYWYQQILGQGPKLLIQFQNNGVVDDSQLPKDRFSAERLKGVDSTLKIQPAKLEDSAVYLCASSLSGTGDRNYGYTFGSGTRLTVV.

Concerning this clone: Sequence at one end of the junction differs from germline and may be a read error. The V call is TRBV28, the J call TRBJ1-5, with D possibly matching TRBD1 (6 bases). This CDR3 region has 14 residues. Germline V gene lookup returns CDR1 MDHEN and CDR2 SYDVKM. CDR3 sequence (DNA): TGTGCCAGCAATTTAGGGGGGAAAAATCAGCCCCAGCATTTT. Residues: CASNLGGKNQPQHF.

The chain is built from TRBV28 and TRBJ1-2; no firm D call. The CDR3 sequence is 12 residues long. The V gene's germline CDR1 is MDHEN and CDR2 SYDVKM. V shed 2 bases and J shed 4 bases, with 5 bases lying between them. The CDR3 bases are TGTGCCAGCAGTTTAGCAGCCTATGGCTACACCTTC. Amino acid sequence: CASSLAAYGYTF.

The rearrangement joins TRBV7-2 to TRBJ2-2, with TRBD2 identical over 10 bases. This CDR3 comprises 17 residues. Germline V CDR1 and CDR2: SGHTA, FQGNSA. Germline trimming cut 2 bases from V and 6 bases from J; bases unmatched to any gene: 9. The CDR3 nucleotides are TGTGCCAGCAGCTTAATCCTAGCGGGGGCCGCACCCGGGGAGCTGTTTTTT. It translates to CASSLILAGAAPGELFF.

Within the sample, this clone is medium-sized. The chain links TRBV25-1 to TRBJ2-3; D remains ambiguous. Germline loops: CDR1 MGHDK, CDR2 SYGVNS. Trimming removed 2 bases from V and 6 bases from J, with 3 bases in between. The CDR3 sequence is 11 residues long. This CDR3 is CASSEMDTQYF. The CDR3 DNA is TGTGCCAGCAGTGAAATGGATACGCAGTATTTT.

V usage is TRBV6-5 and J usage is TRBJ2-3; D gene unclear. The CDR3 is 14 residues long. Germline lookup yields CDR1 MNHEY and CDR2 SVGAGI. V shed 4 bases and J shed 0 bases, with 8 bases lying between them. The CDR3 DNA is TGTGCCAGCAGTTCAGGCGGAAGCACAGATACGCAGTATTTT. Translating gives CASSSGGSTDTQYF.

This clone occurred a few times. The chain employs TRBV28 and TRBJ2-5; D gene ambiguous. The CDR3 is made up of 13 amino acids. V was clipped by 2 bases and J by 7 bases, with 11 bases between them. CDR1 is MDHEN, CDR2 SYDVKM, per germline. The CDR3 here is CASSLVGSRTQYF. Written as DNA, the CDR3 is TGTGCCAGCAGTTTAGTAGGCAGCCGGACCCAGTACTTC.

The rearrangement links TRBV18 to TRBJ2-3; 9 nucleotides align to TRBD1. V shed 3 bases and J 0 bases; nucleotides not matched to a gene: 4. The germline V gene has CDR1 KGHSH and CDR2 LQKENI. The length of the CDR3 is 16 residues. Here the CDR3 reads CASSPRQGGSTDTQYF. Here the CDR3 DNA reads TGTGCCAGCTCACCCCGACAGGGGGGGAGCACAGATACGCAGTATTTT.

This sequence joins TRBV7-2 and TRBJ1-2; unclear D gene. The CDR3 has 14 residues. Deletions cut 1 base from V and 5 bases from J, with 11 bases between. Looked up from germline, CDR1 is SGHTA and CDR2 is FQGNSA. CDR3 bases: TGTGCCAGCAGCTTAGATATGTCGGTTTATGGCTACACCTTC. It codes for CASSLDMSVYGYTF.

The chain has TRBV7-9 and TRBJ2-2, with a possible D match to TRBD2 (6 bases). V lost 6 bases and J 6 bases, leaving 20 bases between the germline ends. This CDR3 is 16 amino acids long. The germline CDR1 and CDR2 sequences are SEHNR and FQNEAQ (reference sequence). The CDR3 DNA reads TGTGCCAGCAGTCGGGACTCCAACGCCGAGGCCGGGGAGCTGTTTTTT. This gives the protein CASSRDSNAEAGELFF.

This clone has a single count. The chain employs TRBV11-3 and TRBJ1-2; D is ambiguous. The CDR3 consists of 13 residues. Germline V gene lookup returns CDR1 SGHNT and CDR2 YENEEA. Deletions cut 3 bases from V and 8 bases from J, with 13 bases between. The CDR3 DNA reads as TGTGCCAGCAGCTTGGAGGGCATGCGGGGCTACACCTTC. Translated: CASSLEGMRGYTF.

Only a few counts were recorded for this clone. J is TRBJ1-6 and V is TRBV6-6, with D possibly being TRBD1 (5 bases). The V gene lost 0 bases and the J gene lost 5 bases, with 11 bases spanning the gap. From germline, CDR1 is MNHNY and CDR2 SVGAGI (reference sequence). The CDR3 spans 16 residues. CDR3 sequence: CASSYSSGLDNSPLHF. DNA of the CDR3: TGTGCCAGCAGTTACTCGTCAGGGTTGGATAATTCACCCCTCCACTTT.